Presented here are 22 T cell receptor beta chains from one specimen sequenced in a study of T cell repertoires in cytomegalovirus infection. TCRdb redid the calling of the reads with MiXCR, one entry per CDR3 protein. This sample has around 230,000 distinct CDR3 sequences, with 5% to 8.5% found just once. The source material was PBMCs. The source of these receptors is a human donor in good health (CMV status not recorded). Some clones in this sample may be carry-over from other donors' samples.

Many counts were recorded for this clonotype. The genes are TRBV20-1 and TRBJ2-4; 7 bases are shared with TRBD1. Trimming took 7 bases from V and 6 from J; bases not matched to a gene: 15. The CDR3 is 15 amino acids. Germline CDR1 and CDR2: DFQATT and SNEGSKA (reference sequence). The CDR3 spells CSVARQGMGGNIQYF. The CDR3 nucleotides are TGCAGTGTTGCCAGACAGGGAATGGGCGGAAACATTCAGTACTTC.

This sequence joins TRBV29-1 and TRBJ1-2; a weak D match, TRBD1 (5 bases). This CDR3 region has 12 residues. Between the trimmed V and J ends, which lost 4 bases and 8 bases, there was a span of 14 bases. Germline V gene lookup returns CDR1 SQVTM and CDR2 ANQGSEA. The chain's CDR3 is CSVGDSRGGYTF. CDR3 DNA sequence: TGCAGCGTTGGGGACTCCCGAGGGGGCTACACCTTC.

The chain recombines TRBV29-1 with TRBJ1-1, with 11 bases identical to TRBD1. The CDR3 spans 15 residues. V shed 4 bases and J 4 bases; nucleotides not matched to a gene: 8. CDR1 and CDR2 (germline): SQVTM, ANQGSEA. This chain's CDR3 is CSVAEMGTGGTEAFF. CDR3 nucleotides: TGCAGCGTTGCAGAAATGGGGACAGGGGGCACTGAAGCTTTCTTT.

This clonotype was seen repeatedly, ten times or more. V and J are TRBV29-1 and TRBJ1-2; D is ambiguous. The CDR3 extends over 13 amino acids. Trimming took off 6 bases at V and 4 bases at J, with 15 bases between the two ends. CDR1 is SQVTM, CDR2 ANQGSEA, per germline. The DNA for the CDR3 is TGCAGCGTGGACGAACGGACGGTCTATGGCTACACCTTC. Amino acids: CSVDERTVYGYTF.

The gene calls are TRBV7-2 and TRBJ2-3; unclear D gene. CDR1 is SGHTA, CDR2 FQGNSA, per germline. V dropped 2 bases and J dropped 3 bases, with 12 bases sitting between them. The length of the CDR3 is 15 residues. The CDR3 DNA is TGTGCCAGCAGCTTAAACCTGTTCGGTACAGATACGCAGTATTTT. It encodes CASSLNLFGTDTQYF.

Ten or more counts support this clonotype. This chain links TRBV30 with TRBJ1-1; D is perhaps TRBD1 (6 bases). CDR1 is GTSNPN and CDR2 is SVGIG in the germline V gene (reference sequence). Trimming stripped 1 base from V and 10 bases from J, with 16 bases between. The CDR3 is made up of 13 amino acids. Written as DNA, the CDR3 is TGTGCCTGGAGTGGGACCCCCAAAGGGGGAGCTTTCTTT. Protein: CAWSGTPKGGAFF. The full variable domain, completed using reference TRBV30 and TRBJ1-1, is SQTIHQWPATLVQPVGSPLSLECTVEGTSNPNLYWYRQAAGRGLQLLFYSVGIGQISSEVPQNLSASRPQDRQFILSSKKLLLSDSGFYLCAWSGTPKGGAFFGQGTRLTVV.

This clonotype came up many times. The chain employs TRBV20-1 and TRBJ1-2; 8 bases align to TRBD1. The junction had 10 bases not matched to a gene; V was cut back by 0 bases and J by 4 bases. The CDR3 contains 16 residues. The V gene's germline CDR1 is DFQATT and CDR2 SNEGSKA (reference sequence). The CDR3 here is CSARDMVRGRSYGYTF. CDR3 in DNA: TGCAGTGCTAGAGATATGGTCAGGGGGCGTTCCTATGGCTACACCTTC.

Remarks on this clonotype: A much larger clonotype is one base distant, so this may be a read error. The genes are TRBV20-1 and TRBJ2-5, with D tentatively TRBD1 or TRBD2 (6 bases each). V lost 0 bases, J lost 9 bases, and 26 bases lay in between. This CDR3 contains 17 residues. Germline V lookup: CDR1 DFQATT, CDR2 SNEGSKA (reference sequence). CDR3 amino acids: CSARDSPTRGVRSAQYF. CDR3 DNA sequence: TGCAGTGCTAGAGATTCCCCGACAAGGGGGGTTAGGTCGGCCCAGTACTTC.

This clonotype was seen at least ten times. The chain has TRBV24-1 and TRBJ2-7; D might be TRBD2 (5 bases). CDR1 and CDR2 (germline): KGHDR, SFDVKD. V lost 4 bases to trimming and J lost 2 bases, with 8 bases between them. The CDR3 contains 13 residues. CDR3 nucleotides: TGTGCCACCAGTGACACCGGGACCTACGAGCAGTACTTC. As protein: CATSDTGTYEQYF.

This clonotype was found many times. V gene TRBV20-1 combines with J gene TRBJ2-3; a possible D gene is TRBD2 (6 bases). Germline CDR1 and CDR2: DFQATT and SNEGSKA (reference sequence). Deletions cut 3 bases from V and 1 base from J, with 14 bases between. The CDR3 has 15 residues. CDR3 sequence: CSASYLAERTDTQYF. CDR3 bases: TGCAGTGCTAGCTATTTAGCGGAACGCACAGATACGCAGTATTTT.

This clonotype was counted many times. The chain uses TRBV20-1 and TRBJ2-7, with 12 bases lining up with TRBD1. CDR3 length: 13 amino acids. The J segment lost 7 bases and the V segment lost 6 bases, leaving 7 bases of the junction unmatched. Germline values: CDR1 DFQATT, CDR2 SNEGSKA (reference sequence). CDR3 protein: CSASGQGAGEQYF. DNA of the CDR3: TGCAGTGCGTCGGGACAGGGGGCGGGTGAGCAGTACTTC.

This clonotype was found many times. This chain links TRBV20-1 with TRBJ1-3, with D unresolved. The CDR3 covers 14 residues. Germline V gene sequence: CDR1 DFQATT, CDR2 SNEGSKA (reference sequence). V lost 6 bases to trimming and J lost 0 bases, with 12 bases between them. The CDR3 is CSAAKSNSGNTIYF. The CDR3 DNA sequence: TGCAGTGCCGCAAAGTCCAACTCTGGAAACACCATATATTTT.

This clonotype was observed a single time. The chain joins TRBV12-3 or TRBV12-4 to TRBJ1-5, with 7 bases aligning to TRBD1. V lost 6 bases, J lost 5 bases, and 4 bases stayed unmatched. CDR3 size: 13 residues. The CDR3 is CASRSTGDQPQHF. Here the CDR3 DNA reads TGTGCCAGCAGATCAACAGGGGATCAGCCCCAGCATTTT.

This clonotype was seen at least ten times. The CDR3 reads CASSWGAQETQYF. In nucleotides, the CDR3 is TGTGCCAGCAGCTGGGGAGCCCAAGAGACCCAGTACTTC. The gene calls are TRBV7-2 and TRBJ2-5, with D tentatively TRBD2 (5 bases). The CDR3 totals 13 residues. The V end lost 4 bases, the J end lost 1 base, and 7 bases lay between the germline ends. Germline V gene sequence: CDR1 SGHTA, CDR2 FQGNSA. The full variable domain, in which reference TRBV7-2 and TRBJ2-5 provide the parts outside the CDR3, is GAGVSQSPSNKVTEKGKDVELRCDPISGHTALYWYRQSLGQGLEFLIYFQGNSAPDKSGLPSDRFSAERTGGSVSTLTIQRTQQEDSAVYLCASSWGAQETQYFGPGTRLLVL.

This clonotype has at least ten counts. The chain uses TRBV20-1 and TRBJ1-5; 8 bases are shared with TRBD1. There are 15 residues in the CDR3. Germline CDR1 reads DFQATT; CDR2 reads SNEGSKA (reference sequence). V lost 5 bases and J lost 0; bases outside the gene matches: 6. The CDR3 spells CSADGTGYSNQPQHF. As DNA, the CDR3 is TGCAGTGCTGATGGGACAGGTTATAGCAATCAGCCCCAGCATTTT.

This clonotype showed up just a few times. For the CDR3, the DNA is TGTGCCAGCAGCTTGGTTCCGGGAACGGACACCGGGGAGCTGTTTTTT. Encoded protein: CASSLVPGTDTGELFF. The rearrangement links TRBV5-5 to TRBJ2-2; D is perhaps TRBD2 (5 bases). CDR3 length: 16 residues. V lost 0 bases to trimming and J lost 3 bases, with 12 bases between them. CDR1 and CDR2 (germline): SGHKS, YYEKEE (reference sequence).

V usage is TRBV29-1 and J usage is TRBJ1-1; D not certain. CDR1 is SQVTM, CDR2 ANQGSEA, per germline. The CDR3 has 12 residues. The V gene lost 7 bases and the J gene lost 3 bases, with 12 bases spanning the gap. The CDR3: CSGSGLDTEAFF. The CDR3 DNA reads TGCAGCGGCTCCGGGTTAGACACTGAAGCTTTCTTT. Together with reference TRBV29-1 and TRBJ1-1, the CDR3 gives the full variable domain: SAVISQKPSRDICQRGTSLTIQCQVDSQVTMMFWYRQQPGQSLTLIATANQGSEATYESGFVIDKFPISRPNLTFSTLTVSNMSPEDSSIYLCSGSGLDTEAFFGQGTRLTVV.

This clonotype was found many times. The chain combines TRBV12-3 or TRBV12-4 with TRBJ1-6; 7 bases line up with TRBD1. V lost 5 bases, J lost 12 bases, and 1 base stayed unmatched. The CDR3 has 11 amino acids. In DNA, the CDR3 is TGTGCCAGCAGTACAGGGGTACCCCTCCACTTT. Amino acids: CASSTGVPLHF.

This clonotype was observed many times. The CDR3 loop reads CASSGTGGFVKNIQYF. The DNA for the CDR3 is TGTGCCAGCAGTGGGACAGGGGGGTTTGTCAAAAACATTCAGTACTTC. The genes are TRBV28 and TRBJ2-4, with 11 bases lining up with TRBD1. V was clipped by 5 bases and J by 3 bases; unmatched bases: 6. There are 16 residues in the CDR3. Germline-derived CDR1 and CDR2 are MDHEN and SYDVKM.

The table lists this clonotype with many counts. This sequence joins TRBV9 and TRBJ1-5; tentative D call: TRBD1 (5 bases). Germline CDR1 and CDR2: SGDLS and YYNGEE. CDR3 length equals 15 residues. V was cut by 1 base and J by 1 base, with 9 bases left in between. CDR3 nucleotide sequence: TGTGCCAGCAGCGTATGGCGGGGGAGCAATCAGCCCCAGCATTTT. Translating gives CASSVWRGSNQPQHF.

Note on this clonotype: One base away lies a much larger clone, so this may be a sequencing read error. The chain recombines TRBV29-1 with TRBJ2-3; 8 bases line up with TRBD2. The CDR3 runs to 15 residues. Germline loops: CDR1 SQVTM, CDR2 ANQGSEA. The CDR3 DNA is TGCAGCGTTGGCGGGGGGCAAGCTAGCACAGATACGCGGTATTTT. Protein product: CSVGGGQASTDTRYF.

This clonotype occurred many times. The chain recombines TRBV6-2 or TRBV6-3 with TRBJ1-5; tentatively, D is TRBD1 (5 bases). From germline, CDR1 is MNHEY and CDR2 SVGEGT. V was cut by 7 bases and J by 7 bases, with 26 bases left in between. CDR3 length equals 17 residues. The DNA for the CDR3 is TGTGCCAGCACCCCGATGGGCGGCGGGGCCTCCTGGCAGCCCCAGCATTTT. Its translation: CASTPMGGGASWQPQHF.